Listed below are T cell receptor beta chains from one sample, sequenced in a study of blood T cells in healthy people across ages. TCRdb used MiXCR to reprocess the 5' RACE reads, holding one entry per CDR3 protein. Among hundreds of thousands of distinct CDR3 sequences listed, approximately 29% were seen once. The source material was blood. These receptors all stem from an elderly woman in good health. Both conserved end residues are part of each CDR3. Fields, in order: V gene, J gene, D gene, clone size, CDR3 length, CDR3 DNA, CDR3 protein. The D gene is left open where the match is weak. The size field is filled for only some rows; it gives once, few, many or a size class.

>TRBV27|TRBJ2-5|-|many|14
TGTGCCACCAAGAATCGGCTAGCGTCAGAGACCCAGTACTTC
CATKNRLASETQYF
>TRBV20-1|TRBJ2-1|-|once|14
TGCAGTGCTAGAGATGCTAGCGATCGCGACGAGCAGTTCTTC
CSARDASDRDEQFF
>TRBV6-2/TRBV6-3|TRBJ1-5|TRBD1|once|15
TGTGCCAGCAACCGAGATAATTACAGGGGTCAGCCCCAGCATTTT
CASNRDNYRGQPQHF
>TRBV28|TRBJ1-2|TRBD1|many|16
TGTGCCAGCAAGCCCGGGACAGGGACCTTTAACTATGGCTACACCTTC
CASKPGTGTFNYGYTF
>TRBV5-1|TRBJ2-2|-|-|15
TGCGCCAGCAGCTTGGCGGGGGAAGACACCGGGGAGCTGTTTTTT
CASSLAGEDTGELFF
>TRBV20-1|TRBJ2-1|-|-|14
TGCAGTGTTGGAGAGGGGCAGATTCAAGAGACCCAGTTCTTC
CSVGEGQIQETQFF
>TRBV12-3/TRBV12-4|TRBJ1-2|TRBD1|few|13
TGTGCCAGCAAACCTGGACAGGAATATGGCTACACCTTC
CASKPGQEYGYTF
>TRBV5-5|TRBJ1-5|-|-|13
TGTGTCATCGGCTCCTCAGGGGATCAGCCCCAGCATTTT
CVIGSSGDQPQHF
>TRBV6-2/TRBV6-3|TRBJ2-4|TRBD1|many|16
TGTGCCAGCAGACATGCCCCCGGGACAGTAGTTACCATTCAGTACTTC
CASRHAPGTVVTIQYF
>TRBV27|TRBJ2-7|-|-|14
TGTGCCAGCAGGTCCGGGTTAGTATCCTACGAGCAGTACTTC
CASRSGLVSYEQYF
>TRBV6-1|TRBJ1-1|TRBD1|few|14
TGTGCCAGCACCCAGAACGGACAGGCCACTGAAGCTTTCTTT
CASTQNGQATEAFF
>TRBV15|TRBJ1-1|TRBD1|many|13
TGTGCCACCCGGGGACAGGGGGACACTGAAGCTTTCTTT
CATRGQGDTEAFF
>TRBV20-1|TRBJ1-1|-|-|15
TGCAGTGCTAGAGATTGTAGGGATCTTAACACTGAAGCTTTCTTT
CSARDCRDLNTEAFF
>TRBV7-9|TRBJ2-1|-|-|12
TGTGCCAGCAGCGGGCGAAGCGATGAGCAGTTCTTC
CASSGRSDEQFF
>TRBV9|TRBJ1-1|-|many|14
TGTGCCAGCAGCGTAGCTGCCTCTTTTACCCCAGCTTTCTTT
CASSVAASFTPAFF
>TRBV30|TRBJ2-3|-|many|13
TGTGCATGCCATGAGGTTTCGAGAGATACGCAGTATTTT
CACHEVSRDTQYF
>TRBV30|TRBJ2-3|-|few|15
TGTGCCTGGGACACAGCGGTATCTAGCACAGATACGCAGTATTTT
CAWDTAVSSTDTQYF
>TRBV5-1|TRBJ2-7|TRBD1|many|18
TGCGCCAGCAGCTTGGTTCTTACCGGGACAGGGATCTCCTACGAGCAGTACTTC
CASSLVLTGTGISYEQYF
>TRBV29-1|TRBJ2-1|-|once|15
TGCAGCGTTGAAGGTTGGGCTAGCGTGGGTAATGAGCAGTTCTTC
CSVEGWASVGNEQFF
>TRBV4-2|TRBJ2-2|-|-|14
TGTGCCAGCAGCCAAGCCCGGAGCACCGGGGAGCTGTTTTTT
CASSQARSTGELFF
>TRBV12-3/TRBV12-4|TRBJ2-3|TRBD2|-|16
TGTGCCAGCAGTCCAGATAGCGGGGGGGGCGCAGATACGCAGTATTTT
CASSPDSGGGADTQYF
>TRBV6-1|TRBJ2-7|-|many|14
TGTGCCAGCAGTGAGAGGGGCCTGACCTACGAGCAGTACTTC
CASSERGLTYEQYF
>TRBV7-9|TRBJ2-5|-|-|14
TGTGCCAGCAGCCGTGCGGGCGCGGAGGGGACCCAGTACTTC
CASSRAGAEGTQYF
>TRBV20-1|TRBJ2-3|TRBD2|-|15
TGCAGTGTTAGTTCCACTAGCGGGGGGCGGAAAACGCAGTATTTT
CSVSSTSGGRKTQYF
>TRBV7-2|TRBJ1-2|-|many|12
TGTGCCAGCAGCTCCCCACCTTATGGCTACACCTTC
CASSSPPYGYTF
>TRBV9|TRBJ2-3|TRBD2|many|15
TGTGCCAGTAGGGCTAGCGGGGGGTCCACAGATACGCAGTATTTT
CASRASGGSTDTQYF
>TRBV20-1|TRBJ2-1|TRBD2|-|15
TGCAGTGCTAGGGCGCGGGAGGGCCACAACAATGAGCAGTTCTTC
CSARAREGHNNEQFF
>TRBV20-1|TRBJ2-7|TRBD1|many|17
TGCAGTGCTAGAGTCACGACCGGGACAGGGGGCTTGAACGAGCAGTACTTC
CSARVTTGTGGLNEQYF
>TRBV28|TRBJ2-7|TRBD1|-|14
TGTGCCAGCACTGAACAGGGGGCAAGGTACGAGCAGTACTTC
CASTEQGARYEQYF
>TRBV6-1|TRBJ2-5|-|many|16
TGTGCCAGCAGTGATTTATTTGGGCAGGGCCAAGAGACCCAGTACTTC
CASSDLFGQGQETQYF
>TRBV6-5|TRBJ1-2|TRBD1|-|13
TGTGTCAGCTCCCGGACAGGGGACTATGGCTACACCTTC
CVSSRTGDYGYTF
>TRBV7-8|TRBJ1-5|-|-|13
TGTGCCAGCAGCTTAGAAGAACGTCAGCCCCAGCATTTT
CASSLEERQPQHF
>TRBV24-1|TRBJ2-3|-|many|15
TGTGCCACCAGTGATTGGGGGGGGGCTGCCGATACGCAGTATTTT
CATSDWGGAADTQYF
>TRBV7-8|TRBJ1-4|-|few|14
TGTGCCAGCAGCTTAGTGGCAGGTGTTGAAAAACTGTTTTTT
CASSLVAGVEKLFF
>TRBV27|TRBJ2-1|-|-|15
TGTGCCAGCCTCGCACCGGGCAGCTCCTACAATGAGCAGTTCTTC
CASLAPGSSYNEQFF
>TRBV9|TRBJ1-2|-|many|13
TGTGCCAGCAGCGTAGTAAATCGGGAAGGCTACACCTTC
CASSVVNREGYTF
>TRBV30|TRBJ1-1|-|-|12
TGTGCCTGGGTCGGAGGGCTCACTGAAGCTTTCTTT
CAWVGGLTEAFF
>TRBV7-8|TRBJ1-1|-|-|15
TGTGCCAGCAGCTTCTGGGGGGGTGAGAACACTGAAGCTTTCTTT
CASSFWGGENTEAFF
>TRBV5-1|TRBJ2-5|TRBD1|-|15
TGCGCCAGCAGCTACGGACAGGGTTTGCAAGAGACCCAGTACTTC
CASSYGQGLQETQYF
>TRBV5-1|TRBJ2-3|TRBD1|-|15
TGCGCCAGCAGGAAAGGGACAGGGCGAACAGATACGCAGTATTTT
CASRKGTGRTDTQYF
>TRBV11-1|TRBJ1-1|TRBD1|-|17
TGTGCCAGCAGCGGCCGCGGACAGGGATTCATGAACACTGAAGCTTTCTTT
CASSGRGQGFMNTEAFF
>TRBV3-1|TRBJ2-2|-|-|14
TGTGCCAGCAGCCAAGACAATCTGGGCGGGGAGCTGTTTTTT
CASSQDNLGGELFF
>TRBV7-9|TRBJ2-5|TRBD2|few|14
TGTGCCAGCACTATTCCTAGCGGGGTAATGGCCCAGTACTTC
CASTIPSGVMAQYF
>TRBV20-1|TRBJ2-2|TRBD2|-|16
TGCAGTGCTAGAGTAGGGCTAGCGGGGAACACCGGGGAGCTGTTTTTT
CSARVGLAGNTGELFF
>TRBV4-1|TRBJ2-1|TRBD2|many|17
TGCGCCAGCAGCCAGGATAGCGGGGGGGCCTCCTACAATGAGCAGTTCTTC
CASSQDSGGASYNEQFF
>TRBV7-2|TRBJ1-1|-|many|16
TGTGCCAGCAGCTCGGGGTGGGGACGGTTGAACACTGAAGCTTTCTTT
CASSSGWGRLNTEAFF
>TRBV7-2|TRBJ2-2|TRBD2|few|15
TGTGCCAGCAGCTTAGAAGCGGGGGTAATCGGGGAGCTGTTTTTT
CASSLEAGVIGELFF